This T cell receptor (beta chain) was documented in a study of T cell responses to AZD1222 COVID-19 vaccine (dated by TCRdb to the early 2020s). For the study in its entirety: TCR sequencing covered fewer than 250 trial participants: 207 given two doses of AZD1222 and 26 given two doses of MenACWY control vaccine. Trial participants were enrolled by age into subgroups of 18-55, 56-69 and 70-plus years, and roughly 150, 30 and 60 TCR-sequenced participants, respectively, were included in these subgroups. Broader findings and caveats from the paper: Nearly half of unique spike-specific TCRs reportedly recognized epitopes outside regions mutated in the B.1.351 and B.1.1.7 variants. The 56-69-year group was small, and its depth increase did not reach significance, likely because of low power. Conclusions about previously exposed vaccinees are limited because only a handful of AZD1222 recipients were SARS-CoV-2 seropositive at baseline. After two AZD1222 doses, both the breadth and the depth of spike-specific TCRs were significantly higher than at day 0 and than in MenACWY recipients. Because no day 14 peak-response samples were available, repertoires were characterized only after the peak T cell response. Participants were mostly white British, with more females than males. The authors suggested clonal diversity may have been underestimated. The vaccine-associated CD4 TCRs covered the entire spike protein, and the dominant responses fell in regions 160-218 and 743-854.

Remarks on this clone: Its antigen specificity is not known. It has no much larger one-base neighbor in the sample; base qualities were not kept.

Explained via the paper, the time point label denotes: about 28 days (+/-7) after the second vaccine dose. AZD1222 recipients given second doses at about 4 weeks or at about 12 weeks were pooled, since spike-specific TCR depth and breadth were not found to differ between the two schedules. Samples from vaccinated people were obtained from the UK trials COV001 and COV002, which included a single-blind randomized controlled phase 2/3 trial of AZD1222 (ChAdOx1 nCoV-19) in healthy adults. For TCRbeta chain sequencing, PBMC samples were collected from trial participants at day 0 and at day 28 after the second dose. The CDR3 regions of human TCRbeta chains were analyzed by immunosequencing. In the original analysis: TCRs in the repertoires were compared against a reference library of SARS-CoV-2-specific TCRs that had been generated with the MIRA antigen-specificity platform. Breadth was defined as the fraction of unique TCRs that were SARS-CoV-2-associated, and depth was defined as the fraction of total T cells that were SARS-CoV-2-associated. Using the MIRA data, every spike-specific TCR was mapped to the spike region that the TCR reacted to and assigned to either a CD4 or a CD8 class. Log10-transformed breadth and depth values were compared by one-way ANOVA with Sidak's multiple comparisons tests. TCRdb's version of the immuneACCESS table is confined to in-frame rearrangements and falls short of the full clone set. An unresolved V gene accounts for under half of the shortfall where checked; the remainder is of unknown origin. From that table come the V and J calls and clone size; the DNA was used to work out D and trimming. For this sample the table gives 95,000 to 150,000 clones, of which approximately 90% were detected only once. The top ten clones comprise more than 6% of the sample.

Spanning cysteine to phenylalanine, the CDR3 consists of 16 amino acids. Only the CDR3 portion is preserved as DNA: 48 bases, with reading frame beginning at the first base. The CDR1 and CDR2 encoded by the germline V gene are SGHTA and FQGNSA. The junction shows trimming of 1 base on V and 9 bases on J, and the gene matches do not reach 9 bases of it. The sequence was obtained from an adult who received the AZD1222 COVID-19 vaccine. Sequences were derived from peripheral blood, sampled 28 days after the second AZD1222 dose. This sequence uses TRBV7-2 and TRBJ2-4, and TRBD2 matches 10 of the central bases. The DNA reads TGTGCCAGCAGCTTAGGATTAACAGCGGGGGGGACCATTCAGTACTTC. Protein translation: CASSLGLTAGGTIQYF.